This T cell receptor beta chain stems from a study of Ad26.COV2.S vaccination and SARS-CoV-2 variants. The overall study: The authors gave Ad26.COV2.S intramuscularly, either once or twice 56 days apart. Study-level results: Measurements of TCR breadth and depth may have given underestimates of the total T cell responses. Substantial response breadth was reportedly seen for spike-specific CD8+ and CD4+ T cells after vaccination.

The protocol was immunoSEQ multiplex PCR, while the TCRdb copy is restricted to in-frame clones and leaves out a portion. Among about 400,000 clones listed, 75% to 90% were seen once. V was cut by 1 base and J by 3 bases, with 12 bases left in between. CDR3 size: 15 residues. The germline gives CDR1 SGHRS, CDR2 YFSETQ. Noted treatment: around 19 received Ad26.COV2.S at low or high dose, single or two shots; 5 received placebo; per-sample allocation not given. Repertoires come from day 63 after the first vaccine or placebo injection. The administered vaccine (an Ad26 vector) expressed Wuhan-strain SARS-CoV-2 spike. Worth noting for this clone: What it binds is unknown.

This clonotype originated in a person aged 18-60 years who received the Ad26.COV2.S COVID-19 vaccine or a placebo. This chain joins TRBV5-1 and TRBJ2-3, with D possibly being TRBD2 (6 bases). The sequencing here drew on peripheral blood, taken in a trial of Ad26.COV2.S vaccine versus placebo. Here the CDR3 reads CASSLFGSFTDTQYF. CDR3 bases: TGCGCCAGCAGCTTGTTCGGGAGCTTTACAGATACGCAGTATTTT.